This T cell receptor (beta chain) was sequenced for a study of vaccination effects on CD4 cells after COVID-19. Study-wide context: The study sampled a couple of convalescent patients 16 days and one week before vaccination.

Remarks on this clone: Its antigen is not known.

Sequencing followed a ViraFEST assay step that expanded antigen-specific CD4+ T cells with viral peptide pools. It was after 10 days of culture that CD4+ T cells were isolated. A PCR test confirmed that the person had SARS-CoV-2 infection between March and December 2020. Researchers swapped half the medium for IL-2 medium on both days 3 and 7. Germline values: CDR1 ENHRY, CDR2 SYGVKD. V was clipped by 3 bases and J by 4 bases; unmatched bases: 5. The length of the CDR3 is 16 residues. TCRdb's table, derived via immunoSEQ multiplex PCR, lists solely in-frame clones and lacks some. The sample includes around 40,000 clones, about three quarters of them seen just once.

This clonotype was obtained from a human donor who had a prior SARS-CoV-2 infection. Sequenced material: CD4+ T cells from PBMCs cultured with a peptide pool, taken before COVID-19 vaccination. J is TRBJ1-5 and V is TRBV10-3; 11 positions agree with TRBD1. DNA for the CDR3: TGTGCCATCAGTGATGGGGACAGGGGGGGAAATCAGCCCCAGCATTTT. Translation gives CAISDGDRGGNQPQHF.